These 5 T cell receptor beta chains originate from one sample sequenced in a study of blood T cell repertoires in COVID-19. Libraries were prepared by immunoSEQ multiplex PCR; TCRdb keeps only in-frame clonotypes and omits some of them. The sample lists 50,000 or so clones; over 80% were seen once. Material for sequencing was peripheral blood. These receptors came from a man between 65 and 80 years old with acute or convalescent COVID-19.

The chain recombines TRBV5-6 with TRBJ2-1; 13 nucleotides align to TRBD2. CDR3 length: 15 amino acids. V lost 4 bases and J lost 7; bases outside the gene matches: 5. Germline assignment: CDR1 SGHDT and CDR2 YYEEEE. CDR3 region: CASSPRTSGRNEQFF. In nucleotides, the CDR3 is TGTGCCAGCAGCCCTCGGACTAGCGGGAGAAATGAGCAGTTCTTC.

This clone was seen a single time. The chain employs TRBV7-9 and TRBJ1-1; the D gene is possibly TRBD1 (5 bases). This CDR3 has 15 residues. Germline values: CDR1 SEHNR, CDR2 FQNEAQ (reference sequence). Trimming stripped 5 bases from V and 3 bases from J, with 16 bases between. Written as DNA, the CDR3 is TGTGCCAGCAGCCCTCCTGTCAGGGAGGACACTGAAGCTTTCTTT. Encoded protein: CASSPPVREDTEAFF.

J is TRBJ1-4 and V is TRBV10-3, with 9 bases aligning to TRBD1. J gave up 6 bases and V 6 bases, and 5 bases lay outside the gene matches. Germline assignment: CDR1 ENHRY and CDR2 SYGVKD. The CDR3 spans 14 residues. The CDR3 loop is CAIRGQGADEKLFF. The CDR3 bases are TGTGCCATCAGGGGACAGGGCGCTGATGAAAAACTGTTTTTT.

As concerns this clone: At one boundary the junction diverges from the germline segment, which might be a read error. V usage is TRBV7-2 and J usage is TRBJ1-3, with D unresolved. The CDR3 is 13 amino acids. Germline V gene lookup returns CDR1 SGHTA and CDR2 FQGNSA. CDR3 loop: CASSLALLNTIYF. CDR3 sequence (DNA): TGTGCCAGCAGCCTAGCATTATTAAACACCATATATTTT.

The CDR3 here is CASSSSGRNKETQYF. In nucleotides, the CDR3 is TGTGCCAGCAGTTCTAGCGGGAGGAATAAAGAGACCCAGTACTTC. V gene TRBV6-2 or TRBV6-3 combines with J gene TRBJ2-5; 11 positions match TRBD2. The CDR3 is made up of 15 amino acids. The germline gives CDR1 MNHEY, CDR2 SVGEGT. The J segment lost 3 bases and the V segment lost 4 bases, leaving 4 bases of the junction unmatched.